The rows below give T cell receptor beta chains drawn from one sample of a study of blood T cell repertoires in COVID-19. Profiled with immunoSEQ multiplex PCR; TCRdb holds only in-frame clones, not every one. The sample holds hundreds of thousands of clones; over 75% are singletons and the top ten take under 1.3%. The sequenced material came from PBMCs or T cells enriched from blood (not recorded which). The receptors stem from a woman under 40 who had recovered from COVID-19. CDR3s include the opening cysteine and the closing phenylalanine or tryptophan. D genes are given only for firm matches. Not all rows give a size; the values are once, few, many and, for expanded clones, a class.

-	TRBV9	-	TRBJ1-2	TGTGCCAGCACCTCCGGGGGTGGCTACACCTTC	CASTSGGGYTF
TRBD1	TRBV11-2	-	TRBJ2-5	TGTGCCAGCAGCTTAGGCCTGGGACAGGGAACAGAGACCCAGTACTTC	CASSLGLGQGTETQYF
TRBD1	TRBV7-2	-	TRBJ1-5	TGTGCCAGCAGCTCGAGGACAGGGACCAATCAGCCCCAGCATTTT	CASSSRTGTNQPQHF
-	TRBV5-6	-	TRBJ1-1	TGTGCCAGCAGCCCAGTAGGACAGATTGAAGCTTTCTTT	CASSPVGQIEAFF
TRBD1	TRBV13	once	TRBJ1-1	TGTGCCAGCAGCCGTACGGGGACAGGGGAAGCTTTCTTT	CASSRTGTGEAFF
-	TRBV20-1	once	TRBJ2-1	TGCAGTGCTAGTGGGGGGCCATCGGGTAATGAGCAGTTCTTC	CSASGGPSGNEQFF
-	TRBV19	-	TRBJ2-7	TGTGCCAGTAGTTTCCGGGAGACGATCGGGGAGCAGTACTTC	CASSFRETIGEQYF
-	TRBV19	-	TRBJ2-1	TGTGCCAGTAGTCCCCGGGAGACCCCGCAGTTCTTC	CASSPRETPQFF
-	TRBV12-3/TRBV12-4	-	TRBJ1-5	TGTGCCAGCAATTGGGGCAGGAAACAGCCCCAGCATTTT	CASNWGRKQPQHF
-	TRBV19	-	TRBJ1-1	TGTGCCAGTAGTTTACGGACATCGAACACTGAAGCTTTCTTT	CASSLRTSNTEAFF
TRBD2	TRBV5-6	-	TRBJ2-3	TGTGCCAGCAGCCCCTGGAAAGGGACTAGCGGGTATACGCAGTATTTT	CASSPWKGTSGYTQYF
TRBD1	TRBV28	few	TRBJ1-5	TGTGCCAGCAGTTTTAGAGTTGGATCAGGGGGGTACGATCAGCCCCAGCATTTT	CASSFRVGSGGYDQPQHF
TRBD2	TRBV5-1	-	TRBJ2-5	TGCGCCAGCAGCTTAGGACTAGCGGTACAAGAGACCCAGTACTTC	CASSLGLAVQETQYF
-	TRBV6-5	-	TRBJ1-4	TGTGCCAGCAGACAGAGAAATGAAAAACTGTTTTTT	CASRQRNEKLFF
-	TRBV11-3	-	TRBJ2-3	TGTGCCAGCAGCTTAGGCTTAACTAGCACAGATACGCAGTATTTT	CASSLGLTSTDTQYF
-	TRBV7-9	-	TRBJ2-2	TGTGCCAGCAAGTCGGCCTGGGAGCTGTTTTTT	CASKSAWELFF
-	TRBV7-2	-	TRBJ1-5	TGTGCCAGCAGCTTAAGGCGGAGCAATCAGCCCCAGCATTTT	CASSLRRSNQPQHF